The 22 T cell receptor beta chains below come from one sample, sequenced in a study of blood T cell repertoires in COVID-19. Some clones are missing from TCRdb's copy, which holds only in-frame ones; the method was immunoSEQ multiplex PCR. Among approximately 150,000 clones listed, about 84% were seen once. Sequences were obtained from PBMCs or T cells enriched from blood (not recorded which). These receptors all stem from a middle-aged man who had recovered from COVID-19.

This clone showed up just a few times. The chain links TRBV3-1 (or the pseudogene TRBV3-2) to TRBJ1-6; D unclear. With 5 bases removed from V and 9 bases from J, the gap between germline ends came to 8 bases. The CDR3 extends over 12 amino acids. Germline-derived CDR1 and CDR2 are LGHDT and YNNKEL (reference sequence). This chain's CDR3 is CASSSEVSPLHF. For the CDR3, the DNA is TGTGCCAGCAGCTCAGAGGTTTCACCCCTCCACTTT.

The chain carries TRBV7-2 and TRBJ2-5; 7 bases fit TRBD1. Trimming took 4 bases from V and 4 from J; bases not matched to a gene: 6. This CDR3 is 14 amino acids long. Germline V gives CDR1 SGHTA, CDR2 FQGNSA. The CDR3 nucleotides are TGTGCCAGCAGCTATACAGGGGCCCCAGAGACCCAGTACTTC. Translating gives CASSYTGAPETQYF.

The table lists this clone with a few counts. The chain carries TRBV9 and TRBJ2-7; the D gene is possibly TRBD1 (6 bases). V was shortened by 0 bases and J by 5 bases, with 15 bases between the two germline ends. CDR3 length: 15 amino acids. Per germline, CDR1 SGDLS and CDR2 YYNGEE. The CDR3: CASSVGYRAGNEQYF. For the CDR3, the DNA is TGTGCCAGCAGCGTAGGATACAGGGCTGGAAACGAGCAGTACTTC.

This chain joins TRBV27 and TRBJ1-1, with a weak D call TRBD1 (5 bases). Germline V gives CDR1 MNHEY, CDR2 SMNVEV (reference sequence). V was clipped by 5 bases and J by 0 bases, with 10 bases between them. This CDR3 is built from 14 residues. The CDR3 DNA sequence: TGTGCCAGCAGTCGACAGAACATGAACACTGAAGCTTTCTTT. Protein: CASSRQNMNTEAFF.

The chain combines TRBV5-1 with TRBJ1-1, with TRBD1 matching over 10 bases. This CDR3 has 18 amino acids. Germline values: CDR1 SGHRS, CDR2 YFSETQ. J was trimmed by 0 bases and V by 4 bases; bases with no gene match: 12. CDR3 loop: CASSRRGTGVPLNTEAFF. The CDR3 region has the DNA TGCGCCAGCAGCCGGCGGGGGACAGGGGTTCCCTTGAACACTGAAGCTTTCTTT. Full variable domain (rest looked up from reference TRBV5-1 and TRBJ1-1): KAGVTQTPRYLIKTRGQQVTLSCSPISGHRSVSWYQQTPGQGLQFLFEYFSETQRNKGNFPGRFSGRQFSNSRSEMNVSTLELGDSALYLCASSRRGTGVPLNTEAFFGQGTRLTVV.

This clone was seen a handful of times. The CDR3 loop is CASSDDRGSTNEKLFF. As DNA, the CDR3 is TGTGCCAGTAGTGACGACAGGGGCTCAACTAATGAAAAACTGTTTTTT. The chain couples TRBV19 to TRBJ1-4; 8 nucleotides match TRBD1. CDR1 is LNHDA and CDR2 is SQIVND in the germline V gene (reference sequence). The CDR3 is 16 residues long. The junction had 5 bases not matched to a gene; V was cut back by 5 bases and J by 0 bases. Together with reference TRBV19 and TRBJ1-4, the CDR3 gives the full variable domain: DGGITQSPKYLFRKEGQNVTLSCEQNLNHDAMYWYRQDPGQGLRLIYYSQIVNDFQKGDIAEGYSVSREKKESFPLTVTSAQKNPTAFYLCASSDDRGSTNEKLFFGSGTQLSVL.

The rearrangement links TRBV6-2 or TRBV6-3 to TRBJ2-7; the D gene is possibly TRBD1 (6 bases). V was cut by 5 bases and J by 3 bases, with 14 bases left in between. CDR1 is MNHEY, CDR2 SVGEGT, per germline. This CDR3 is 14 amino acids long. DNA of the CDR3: TGTGCCAGCAGTGCGACAGGAGAATACTACGAGCAGTACTTC. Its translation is CASSATGEYYEQYF.

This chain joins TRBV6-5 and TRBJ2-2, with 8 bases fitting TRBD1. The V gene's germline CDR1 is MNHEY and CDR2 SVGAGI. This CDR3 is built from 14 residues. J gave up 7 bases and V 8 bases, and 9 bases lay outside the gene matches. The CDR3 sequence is CASGQGATGGELFF. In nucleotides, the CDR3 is TGTGCCAGCGGTCAGGGGGCTACCGGCGGGGAGCTGTTTTTT.

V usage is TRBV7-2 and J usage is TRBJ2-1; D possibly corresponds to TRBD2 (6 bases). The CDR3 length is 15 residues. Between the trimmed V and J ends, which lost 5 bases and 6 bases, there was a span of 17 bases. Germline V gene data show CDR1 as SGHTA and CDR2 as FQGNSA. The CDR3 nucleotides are TGTGCCAGCAGCCTATTTCGGGGGACGGCCAATGAGCAGTTCTTC. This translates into CASSLFRGTANEQFF.

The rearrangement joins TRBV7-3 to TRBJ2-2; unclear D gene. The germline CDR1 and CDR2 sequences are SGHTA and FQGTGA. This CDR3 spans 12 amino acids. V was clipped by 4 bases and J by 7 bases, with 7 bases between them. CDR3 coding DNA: TGTGCCAGCAGCTCGTACATCGGGGAGCTGTTTTTT. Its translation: CASSSYIGELFF.

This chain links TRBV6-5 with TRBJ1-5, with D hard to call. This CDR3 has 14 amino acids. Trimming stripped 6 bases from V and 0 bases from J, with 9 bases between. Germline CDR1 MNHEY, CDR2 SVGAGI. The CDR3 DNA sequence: TGTGCCAGCAGGGAGACCCCTAGCAATCAGCCCCAGCATTTT. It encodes CASRETPSNQPQHF.

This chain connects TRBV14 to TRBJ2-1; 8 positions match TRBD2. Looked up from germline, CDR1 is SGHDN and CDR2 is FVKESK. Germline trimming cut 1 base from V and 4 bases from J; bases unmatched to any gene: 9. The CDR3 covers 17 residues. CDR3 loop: CASSQGTSGTLYNEQFF. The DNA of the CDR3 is TGTGCCAGCAGCCAAGGTACTAGCGGTACTCTTTACAATGAGCAGTTCTTC.

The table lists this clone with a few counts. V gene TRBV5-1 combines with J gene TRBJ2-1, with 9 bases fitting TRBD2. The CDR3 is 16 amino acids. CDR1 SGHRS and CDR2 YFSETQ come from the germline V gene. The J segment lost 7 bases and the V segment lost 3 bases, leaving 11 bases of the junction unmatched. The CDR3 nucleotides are TGCGCCAGCAGCTCCCTTGGGACTAGCCCAGGAAATGAGCAGTTCTTC. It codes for CASSSLGTSPGNEQFF.

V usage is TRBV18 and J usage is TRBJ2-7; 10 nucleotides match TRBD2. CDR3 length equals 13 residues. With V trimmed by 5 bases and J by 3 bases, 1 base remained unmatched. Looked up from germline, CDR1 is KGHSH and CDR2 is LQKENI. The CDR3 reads CASSVAGGYEQYF. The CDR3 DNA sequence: TGTGCCAGCTCAGTAGCGGGGGGCTACGAGCAGTACTTC. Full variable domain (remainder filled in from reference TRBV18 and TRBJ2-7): NAGVMQNPRHLVRRRGQEARLRCSPMKGHSHVYWYRQLPEEGLKFMVYLQKENIIDESGMPKERFSAEFPKEGPSILRIQQVVRGDSAAYFCASSVAGGYEQYFGPGTRLTVT.

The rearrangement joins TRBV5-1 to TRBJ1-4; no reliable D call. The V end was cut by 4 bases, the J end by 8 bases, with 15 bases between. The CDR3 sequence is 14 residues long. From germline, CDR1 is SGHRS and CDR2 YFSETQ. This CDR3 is CASSQAPGNEKLFF. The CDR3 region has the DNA TGCGCCAGCAGCCAGGCCCCGGGGAACGAAAAACTGTTTTTT.

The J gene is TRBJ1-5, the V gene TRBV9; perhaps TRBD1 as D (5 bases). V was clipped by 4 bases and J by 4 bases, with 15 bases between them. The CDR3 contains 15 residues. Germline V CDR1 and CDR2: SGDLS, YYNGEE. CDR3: CASSRSTGENQPQHF. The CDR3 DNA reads TGTGCCAGCAGCCGGTCGACGGGGGAGAATCAGCCCCAGCATTTT.

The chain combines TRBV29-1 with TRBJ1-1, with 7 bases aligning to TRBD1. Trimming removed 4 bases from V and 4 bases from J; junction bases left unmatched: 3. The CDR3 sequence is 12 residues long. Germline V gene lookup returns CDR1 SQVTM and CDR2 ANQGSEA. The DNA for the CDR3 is TGCAGCGTTGTTGACAGGGCCACTGAAGCTTTCTTT. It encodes CSVVDRATEAFF.

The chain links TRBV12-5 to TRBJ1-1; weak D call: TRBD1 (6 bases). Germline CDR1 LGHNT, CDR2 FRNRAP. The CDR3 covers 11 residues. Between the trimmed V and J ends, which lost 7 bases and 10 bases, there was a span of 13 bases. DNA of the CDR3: TGTGCTAGTGCCTTAAGGGGGATAGCTTTCTTT. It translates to CASALRGIAFF. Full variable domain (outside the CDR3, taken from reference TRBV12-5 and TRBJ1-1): DARVTQTPRHKVTEMGQEVTMRCQPILGHNTVFWYRQTMMQGLELLAYFRNRAPLDDSGMPKDRFSAEMPDATLATLKIQPSEPRDSAVYFCASALRGIAFFGQGTRLTVV.

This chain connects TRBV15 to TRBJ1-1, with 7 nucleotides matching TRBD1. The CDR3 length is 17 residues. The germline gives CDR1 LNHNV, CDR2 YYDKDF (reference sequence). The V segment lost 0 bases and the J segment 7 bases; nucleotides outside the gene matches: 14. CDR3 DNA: TGTGCCACCAGCAGAGATCAAGGGACAGCTACAAATGGTGAAGCTTTCTTT. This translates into CATSRDQGTATNGEAFF.

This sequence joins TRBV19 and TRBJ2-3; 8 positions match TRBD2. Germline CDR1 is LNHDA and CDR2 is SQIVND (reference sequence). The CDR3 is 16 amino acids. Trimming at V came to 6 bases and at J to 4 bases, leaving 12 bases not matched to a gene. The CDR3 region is CASSPRLSGGSDTQYF. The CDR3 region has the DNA TGTGCCAGTAGCCCGCGGTTGAGCGGGGGATCAGATACGCAGTATTTT.

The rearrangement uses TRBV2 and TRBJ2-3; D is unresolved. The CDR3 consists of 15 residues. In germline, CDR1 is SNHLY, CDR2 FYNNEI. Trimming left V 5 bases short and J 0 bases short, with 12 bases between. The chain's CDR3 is CASSRTVASTDTQYF. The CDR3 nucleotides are TGTGCCAGCAGTCGCACAGTCGCTAGCACAGATACGCAGTATTTT.

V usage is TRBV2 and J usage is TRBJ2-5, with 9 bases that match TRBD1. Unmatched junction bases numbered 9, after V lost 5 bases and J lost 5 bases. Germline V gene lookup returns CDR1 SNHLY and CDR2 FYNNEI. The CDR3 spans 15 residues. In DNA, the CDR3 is TGTGCCAGCAGTCCGACAGGGGGATCGGAGGAGACCCAGTACTTC. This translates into CASSPTGGSEETQYF.